Shown below are 15 T cell receptor beta chains from a single sample sequenced in a study of OX40 agonist ivuxolimab in advanced cancers. Sequenced by immunoSEQ multiplex PCR; TCRdb stores in-frame clones only, minus some. The sample consists of tens of thousands of clones, about 90% of them appearing once. Sequencing used CD4+ or CD8+ T cells sorted from blood, obtained in a trial of the OX40 agonist ivuxolimab. The receptors were gathered from an adult with an advanced solid tumor such as melanoma, head and neck, liver or kidney cancer.

The chain couples TRBV7-2 to TRBJ2-3, with D unresolved. CDR3 length equals 16 residues. Trimming took 0 bases from V and 0 from J, leaving 10 bases between them. The germline V gene encodes CDR1 SGHTA and CDR2 FQGNSA. The CDR3 DNA sequence: TGTGCCAGCAGCTTAGCTCCCCCGCCTAGCACAGATACGCAGTATTTT. Protein product: CASSLAPPPSTDTQYF.

V gene TRBV4-2 combines with J gene TRBJ2-7; D ambiguous. Germline CDR1 and CDR2: LGHNA and YNFKEQ. The length of the CDR3 is 15 residues. Trimming removed 4 bases from V and 2 bases from J, with 15 bases in between. The CDR3 loop reads CASSPEENRPYEQYF. Here the CDR3 DNA reads TGTGCCAGCAGCCCCGAAGAAAACCGTCCCTACGAGCAGTACTTC.

Of note for this clone: Other DNA sequences in the sample encode the same CDR3. J is TRBJ2-7 and V is TRBV27; 12 bases align to TRBD2. V dropped 6 bases and J dropped 4; count of bases not matched to a gene: 7. CDR1 MNHEY and CDR2 SMNVEV come from the germline V gene (reference sequence). The CDR3 runs 15 residues. The CDR3 region is CASSPLAGGPYEQYF. The CDR3 DNA follows: TGTGCCAGCAGCCCCCTAGCGGGAGGGCCGTACGAGCAGTACTTC.

The chain uses TRBV28 and TRBJ2-2; D might be TRBD1 (6 bases). This CDR3 has 15 residues. Between the trimmed V and J ends, which lost 5 bases and 1 base, there was a span of 11 bases. Germline CDR1 reads MDHEN; CDR2 reads SYDVKM. The CDR3 nucleotides read TGTGCCAGCAGTCTTGGACAGTTGAACACCGGGGAGCTGTTTTTT. It specifies CASSLGQLNTGELFF.

The table lists this clone with a count of one. V is TRBV2 and J is TRBJ1-6, with D perhaps matching TRBD1 (6 bases). This CDR3 spans 13 amino acids. The germline V and J ends were trimmed by 9 bases and 7 bases, with 13 bases remaining between them. Germline lookup yields CDR1 SNHLY and CDR2 FYNNEI. For the CDR3, the DNA is TGTGCCAGTAATACAGGGTCCAATTCACCCCTCCACTTT. Its translation: CASNTGSNSPLHF.

The chain recombines TRBV6-5 with TRBJ2-2; tentatively, D is TRBD1 (5 bases). CDR3 length: 13 amino acids. CDR1 is MNHEY, CDR2 SVGAGI, per germline. Trimming removed 6 bases at V and 5 bases at J, with 10 bases between. The CDR3 nucleotides read TGTGCCAGCAGAAGGGGCCATACCGGGGAGCTGTTTTTT. Translating gives CASRRGHTGELFF.

The V and J genes are TRBV18 and TRBJ2-1, with 13 bases lining up with TRBD2. V dropped 4 bases and J dropped 14; count of bases not matched to a gene: 11. The germline V gene has CDR1 KGHSH and CDR2 LQKENI. The CDR3 has 15 amino acids. CDR3 sequence: CASSRTGTSGIFKFF. CDR3 DNA: TGTGCCAGCTCACGAACCGGGACTAGCGGGATCTTTAAGTTCTTC.

This clone appeared once. The CDR3 region is CASSFLSGSFGGELFF. As DNA, the CDR3 is TGCGCCAGCAGCTTTCTTAGCGGGAGCTTCGGCGGGGAGCTGTTTTTT. The rearrangement uses TRBV5-1 and TRBJ2-2; TRBD2 aligns across 9 bases. The V segment lost 2 bases and the J segment 7 bases; nucleotides outside the gene matches: 9. Germline V gives CDR1 SGHRS, CDR2 YFSETQ. CDR3 length equals 16 residues.

CDR3 in amino acids: CASSLDTRGEQYF. In DNA form, the CDR3 reads TGTGCCAGCAGCTTGGACACCCGAGGCGAGCAGTACTTC. The chain is built from TRBV5-6 and TRBJ2-7, with D unresolved. Germline V gene data show CDR1 as SGHDT and CDR2 as YYEEEE. Trimming left V 0 bases short and J 6 bases short, with 10 bases between. The CDR3 runs 13 residues.

The chain links TRBV7-2 to TRBJ2-5, with 7 bases matching TRBD2. Unmatched junction bases numbered 5, after V lost 2 bases and J lost 8 bases. Germline CDR1 and CDR2: SGHTA and FQGNSA. The CDR3 runs 13 residues. This chain's CDR3 is CASSLLAAGTQYF. In nucleotides, the CDR3 is TGTGCCAGCAGCTTACTAGCGGCAGGAACCCAGTACTTC.

The chain couples TRBV11-3 to TRBJ2-5; D is possibly TRBD1 (6 bases). The CDR3 spans 15 residues. Germline V CDR1 and CDR2: SGHNT, YENEEA. Between the trimmed V and J ends, which lost 4 bases and 1 base, there was a span of 13 bases. DNA of the CDR3: TGTGCCAGCAGCTGGACAGCTCAATTCCAAGAGACCCAGTACTTC. Its translation is CASSWTAQFQETQYF.

This clone came up a few times. The chain joins TRBV25-1 to TRBJ2-3; D is perhaps TRBD2 (6 bases). Trimming stripped 4 bases from V and 6 bases from J, with 11 bases between. The CDR3 runs to 13 residues. The germline CDR1 and CDR2 sequences are MGHDK and SYGVNS. CDR3 DNA sequence: TGTGCCAGCAGTGTAGCGGCGGGGGATACGCAGTATTTT. It specifies CASSVAAGDTQYF. The full variable domain, with the rest looked up from reference TRBV25-1 and TRBJ2-3, is EADIYQTPRYLVIGTGKKITLECSQTMGHDKMYWYQQDPGMELHLIHYSYGVNSTEKGDLSSESTVSRIRTEHFPLTLESARPSHTSQYLCASSVAAGDTQYFGPGTRLTVL.

J is TRBJ2-2 and V is TRBV4-1, with TRBD2 matching over 8 bases. The CDR3 consists of 16 residues. Losses at the gene ends were 3 bases for V and 7 bases for J; bases not matched to a gene: 10. Germline V gene lookup returns CDR1 MGHRA and CDR2 YSYEKL. The CDR3 is CASSQSGGQLNGELFF. The CDR3 DNA follows: TGCGCCAGCAGCCAGTCGGGAGGGCAGCTGAACGGGGAGCTGTTTTTT.

The CDR3 loop reads CASSRSSGITYEQYF. In DNA form, the CDR3 reads TGTGCCAGCAGCCGCAGTAGCGGGATAACCTACGAGCAGTACTTC. The chain couples TRBV7-9 to TRBJ2-7; 8 positions match TRBD2. Looked up from germline, CDR1 is SEHNR and CDR2 is FQNEAQ (reference sequence). The V segment lost 5 bases and the J segment 2 bases; nucleotides outside the gene matches: 8. The CDR3 length is 15 residues.

This clone was counted a single time. This chain connects TRBV5-8 to TRBJ2-5, with D perhaps TRBD1 or TRBD2 (5 bases each). V gave up 4 bases and J gave up 4 bases, with 20 bases separating them. The CDR3 loop spans 16 amino acids. Germline assignment: CDR1 SGHTS and CDR2 YDEGEE. The CDR3 sequence is CASSPREGYVSETQYF. CDR3 nucleotide sequence: TGTGCCAGCAGCCCCCGTGAGGGGTATGTGTCAGAGACCCAGTACTTC. Together with reference TRBV5-8 and TRBJ2-5, the CDR3 gives the full variable domain: EAGVTQSPTHLIKTRGQQATLRCSPISGHTSVYWYQQALGLGLQFLLWYDEGEERNRGNFPPRFSGRQFPNYSSELNVNALELEDSALYLCASSPREGYVSETQYFGPGTRLLVL.